Presented here are 19 T cell receptor beta chains from one specimen sequenced in a study of T-cell memory formation after mild COVID-19. From the 5' RACE reads, TCRdb called clonotypes with MiXCR, one entry per CDR3 protein. The sample shows about 320,000 distinct CDR3 sequences, about 13% of them seen only once. The sample was PBMCs or a T cell subset sorted from them (not recorded which). These receptors were obtained from a man between 18 and 29 years old who had mild COVID-19 (a few samples of this study predate the infection). Cell type and time point are not known.

This clonotype was seen many times. The chain recombines TRBV4-1 with TRBJ1-1; the D gene is possibly TRBD1 (5 bases). The CDR3 sequence is 13 residues long. Trimming removed 7 bases from V and 2 bases from J, with 11 bases in between. Germline CDR1 is MGHRA and CDR2 is YSYEKL. The CDR3 region has the DNA TGCGCCAGCACCTCAGGGATCAACACTGAAGCTTTCTTT. Translating gives CASTSGINTEAFF.

This clonotype turned up a few times. The rearrangement links TRBV7-9 to TRBJ2-1; D gene unclear. Germline loops: CDR1 SEHNR, CDR2 FQNEAQ (reference sequence). The CDR3 totals 12 residues. V lost 4 bases and J 8 bases, leaving 9 bases between the germline ends. CDR3 in amino acids: CASSSGTYEQFF. CDR3 nucleotides: TGTGCCAGCAGCTCCGGAACCTATGAGCAGTTCTTC.

The chain carries TRBV7-2 and TRBJ1-5; 9 positions match TRBD1. After removal of 4 bases from V and 7 bases from J, the junction contained 5 bases not matched to a gene. CDR3 length: 14 residues. Germline loops: CDR1 SGHTA, CDR2 FQGNSA. The CDR3 DNA is TGTGCCAGCAGCTCGGACAGGGGAGGACAGCCCCAGCATTTT. It is translated as CASSSDRGGQPQHF.

The rearrangement links TRBV5-5 to TRBJ2-1, with TRBD1 matching 7 bases. From germline, CDR1 is SGHKS and CDR2 YYEKEE (reference sequence). CDR3 length: 15 amino acids. V was clipped by 2 bases and J by 7 bases; unmatched bases: 9. CDR3 residues: CASSLGEGAVNEQFF. In DNA form, the CDR3 reads TGTGCCAGCAGCTTAGGAGAGGGGGCAGTTAATGAGCAGTTCTTC.

This clonotype has a handful of counts. The V and J genes are TRBV7-6 and TRBJ2-5; 9 bases map to TRBD1. Germline lookup yields CDR1 SGHVS and CDR2 FNYEAQ. This CDR3 has 17 residues. J lost 5 bases, V lost 4 bases, and 14 bases had no gene match. Written as DNA, the CDR3 is TGTGCCAGCAGCTCGAGAGGGACAGGGTGGAGTGGGGAGACCCAGTACTTC. Translated: CASSSRGTGWSGETQYF. Complete variable domain (other parts from reference TRBV7-6 and TRBJ2-5): GAGVSQSPRYKVTKRGQDVALRCDPISGHVSLYWYRQALGQGPEFLTYFNYEAQQDKSGLPNDRFSAERPEGSISTLTIQRTEQRDSAMYRCASSSRGTGWSGETQYFGPGTRLLVL.

The V and J genes are TRBV7-3 and TRBJ2-5; 9 bases are a match to TRBD1. CDR1 and CDR2 (germline): SGHTA, FQGTGA. Germline trimming cut 4 bases from V and 7 bases from J; bases unmatched to any gene: 7. The CDR3 runs 14 residues. The CDR3 here is CASSSGQGWRTQYF. Here the CDR3 DNA reads TGTGCCAGCAGCTCCGGACAGGGGTGGAGGACCCAGTACTTC.

In its sample, this clonotype was seen many times. The V and J genes are TRBV6-6 and TRBJ2-5; TRBD2 matches 7 bases. The V segment lost 2 bases and the J segment 3 bases; nucleotides outside the gene matches: 3. The CDR3 loop spans 14 amino acids. Germline CDR1 reads MNHNY; CDR2 reads SVGAGI (reference sequence). For the CDR3, the DNA is TGTGCCAGCAGTTACGATGGGGGGGAAGAGACCCAGTACTTC. This codes for CASSYDGGEETQYF.

The rearrangement joins TRBV4-1 to TRBJ2-3; D gene uncertain. The V end was cut by 2 bases, the J end by 2 bases, with 5 bases between. This CDR3 comprises 13 residues. Germline CDR1 and CDR2: MGHRA and YSYEKL. CDR3 nucleotide sequence: TGCGCCAGCAGCCAATTGACCACAGATACGCAGTATTTT. The encoded protein is CASSQLTTDTQYF.

The V call is TRBV4-3, the J call TRBJ2-6; 8 nucleotides align to TRBD1. J was trimmed by 1 base and V by 4 bases; bases with no gene match: 9. CDR1 is LGHNA and CDR2 is YSLEER in the germline V gene. This CDR3 is built from 18 residues. For the CDR3, the DNA is TGCGCCAGCAGCCCCTTGGGACAGGTGATATCTGGGGCCAACGTCCTGACTTTC. Its protein is CASSPLGQVISGANVLTF.

The chain has TRBV7-9 and TRBJ2-1; D might be TRBD1 or TRBD2, each matching 6 bases. Per the germline V gene, CDR1 is SEHNR and CDR2 is FQNEAQ (reference sequence). V was cut by 6 bases and J by 6 bases, with 18 bases left in between. CDR3 length: 15 amino acids. CDR3 residues: CASRVRGRPINEQFF. The CDR3, as DNA: TGTGCCAGCAGAGTTAGGGGGAGGCCTATCAATGAGCAGTTCTTC.

The chain couples TRBV6-6 to TRBJ2-7; unclear D gene. Trimming stripped 2 bases from V and 5 bases from J, with 4 bases between. Germline V gives CDR1 MNHNY, CDR2 SVGAGI (reference sequence). The CDR3 runs to 11 residues. This chain's CDR3 is CASSYVHEQYF. The DNA for the CDR3 is TGTGCCAGCAGTTACGTCCACGAGCAGTACTTC.

Only a few counts were recorded for this clonotype. V gene TRBV7-2 combines with J gene TRBJ2-5; TRBD2 agrees at 8 bases. Germline V gene sequence: CDR1 SGHTA, CDR2 FQGNSA. The CDR3 is 16 residues long. J gave up 0 bases and V 4 bases, and 7 bases lay outside the gene matches. The CDR3 region is CASSSPGGGYQETQYF. In DNA form, the CDR3 reads TGTGCCAGCAGCTCTCCGGGGGGGGGATACCAAGAGACCCAGTACTTC.

V gene TRBV12-3 or TRBV12-4 combines with J gene TRBJ2-1, with a tentative D call TRBD2 (6 bases). V was trimmed by 3 bases and J by 12 bases, leaving 6 bases between them. This CDR3 region has 10 residues. CDR3 coding DNA: TGTGCCAGCAGTTTGGGGGGGCAGTTCTTC. Protein: CASSLGGQFF.

The rearrangement joins TRBV5-1 to TRBJ1-6; no definite D call. The V end was cut by 4 bases, the J end by 4 bases, with 15 bases between. Germline V gene lookup returns CDR1 SGHRS and CDR2 YFSETQ. CDR3 size: 16 residues. In nucleotides, the CDR3 is TGCGCCAGCAGCAAGTCTTCTCAGCCGTATAATTCACCCCTCCACTTT. It yields the protein CASSKSSQPYNSPLHF.

The CDR3 here is CASSPGTSTSSLGAEQYF. CDR3 DNA sequence: TGTGCCAGCAGCCCGGGGACTAGCACTTCCTCGTTGGGAGCCGAGCAGTACTTC. The genes are TRBV5-4 and TRBJ2-7; 9 bases align to TRBD2. This CDR3 has 18 amino acids. Germline-derived CDR1 and CDR2 are SGHNT and YYREEE (reference sequence). The V gene end was trimmed by 4 bases and the J gene end by 6 bases; junction bases not matched to a gene: 20.

The genes are TRBV2 and TRBJ1-2; D is uncertain. Germline CDR1 reads SNHLY; CDR2 reads FYNNEI. The CDR3 is made up of 13 amino acids. V lost 3 bases to trimming and J lost 4 bases, with 9 bases between them. The chain's CDR3 is CASSERGSYGYTF. Here the CDR3 DNA reads TGTGCCAGCAGTGAGCGCGGCTCCTATGGCTACACCTTC.

In its sample, this clonotype was seen a few times. The chain couples TRBV6-5 to TRBJ1-1, with 8 bases fitting TRBD1. Germline V gene lookup returns CDR1 MNHEY and CDR2 SVGAGI. The CDR3 is made up of 14 amino acids. J lost 0 bases, V lost 5 bases, and 2 bases had no gene match. This chain's CDR3 is CASSETGVNTEAFF. The DNA for the CDR3 is TGTGCCAGCAGTGAGACAGGGGTGAACACTGAAGCTTTCTTT.

V is TRBV7-9 and J is TRBJ1-2; D is undetermined. CDR3 length: 15 residues. Germline V gene sequence: CDR1 SEHNR, CDR2 FQNEAQ (reference sequence). Trimming shortened V by 7 bases and J by 4 bases, and 19 bases separated the two germline ends. CDR3 loop: CASIAGRNNLYGYTF. The DNA for the CDR3 is TGTGCCAGCATCGCCGGAAGGAACAACCTCTATGGCTACACCTTC.

This clonotype occurred a few times. The V and J genes are TRBV5-1 and TRBJ2-5; the D gene is possibly TRBD2 (6 bases). The CDR3 covers 14 residues. V was pared by 4 bases and J by 1 base, with 11 bases between. CDR1 and CDR2 (germline): SGHRS, YFSETQ. CDR3: CASSALAGQETQYF. CDR3 nucleotide sequence: TGCGCCAGCAGCGCACTAGCAGGCCAAGAGACCCAGTACTTC.